A single sample gave rise to the 16 T cell receptor beta chains below, sequenced in a study of tumor and adjacent non-tumor tissue in lung cancer. Three rounds of nested PCR, following a modified ARM-PCR protocol, produced the TCRbeta library. Each CDR3 protein is one row after TCRdb ran MiXCR on the multiplex PCR reads. Of tens of thousands of distinct CDR3 sequences listed, roughly 69% were seen once; the top ten hold roughly 25%. The template was RNA from unsorted bulk tissue. The normal lung tissue was taken more than 3 cm from the tumor edge. Material: distant non-tumor lung tissue. These receptors all stem from a woman between 55 and 75 years old with non-small cell lung cancer.

This rearrangement joins TRBV6-2 or TRBV6-3 to TRBJ2-3; possible D gene TRBD2, 6 bases. Germline CDR1 MNHEY, CDR2 SVGEGT. The V end was cut by 7 bases, the J end by 9 bases, with 14 bases between. CDR3 size: 12 residues. The CDR3 DNA reads TGTGCCAGCACCGGCGGCGCGGGGACGCAGTATTTT. This translates into CASTGGAGTQYF.

V usage is TRBV29-1 and J usage is TRBJ2-3; no clear D gene. The germline CDR1 and CDR2 sequences are SQVTM and ANQGSEA. CDR3 length equals 12 residues. The V gene lost 7 bases and the J gene lost 7 bases, with 15 bases spanning the gap. In DNA form, the CDR3 reads TGCAGCGCCACTACGTCGACCTATACGCAGTATTTT. It yields the protein CSATTSTYTQYF.

CDR3 loop: CARIGAGVDTQYF. The CDR3 DNA reads TGTGCCAGAATCGGGGCGGGAGTGGATACGCAGTATTTT. V usage is TRBV7-2 and J usage is TRBJ2-3; 7 bases agree with TRBD2. Germline-derived CDR1 and CDR2 are SGHTA and FQGNSA. V trimming: 9 bases; J trimming: 6 bases; junction bases outside the gene matches: 9. The CDR3 totals 13 residues.

This clonotype counts as medium-sized. The chain combines TRBV4-2 with TRBJ1-6; 7 bases agree with TRBD1. The CDR3 extends over 15 amino acids. V trimming: 4 bases; J trimming: 6 bases; junction bases outside the gene matches: 6. Germline assignment: CDR1 LGHNA and CDR2 YNFKEQ. CDR3 loop: CASSPQGQLNSPLHF. As DNA, the CDR3 is TGTGCCAGCAGCCCCCAGGGACAGCTTAATTCACCCCTCCACTTT.

Points on this clonotype: The CDR3 ends on some other residue instead of the conserved phenylalanine or tryptophan, so this is likely a read error. CDR3 in DNA: TGCGCCAGCAGTCAAGGGACATTAAGCAATCAGCCCCAGCATTAT. Translating it yields CASSQGTLSNQPQHY. The chain uses TRBV4-3 and TRBJ1-5; possible D gene TRBD1, 6 bases. The germline V gene has CDR1 LGHNA and CDR2 YSLEER. This CDR3 spans 15 amino acids.

This clonotype showed up just a few times. The CDR3 DNA follows: TGTGCCAGGAGCCACCCAGGGGACAGGGGCTACGAGCAGTACTTC. It translates to CARSHPGDRGYEQYF. The chain has TRBV7-9 and TRBJ2-7; TRBD1 aligns across 10 bases. The CDR3 totals 15 residues. Germline V lookup: CDR1 SEHNR, CDR2 FQNEAQ (reference sequence). Trimming at V came to 9 bases and at J to 3 bases, leaving 11 bases not matched to a gene.

This clonotype has ten or more counts. This sequence joins TRBV4-3 and TRBJ1-2; D gene ambiguous. Germline V lookup: CDR1 LGHNA, CDR2 YSLEER. The CDR3 consists of 15 residues. Between the trimmed V and J ends, which lost 1 base and 2 bases, there was a span of 11 bases. The CDR3 coding sequence is TGCGCCAGCAGCCAAGCCATACGCCTCAACTATGGCTACACCTTC. Amino acid sequence: CASSQAIRLNYGYTF.

There are many counts of this clonotype. This sequence joins TRBV4-3 and TRBJ1-5; TRBD1 matches 9 bases. Germline lookup yields CDR1 LGHNA and CDR2 YSLEER. The CDR3 is 14 residues long. The V gene end was trimmed by 2 bases and the J gene end by 5 bases; junction bases not matched to a gene: 1. CDR3 bases: TGCGCCAGCAGCCAATGGACAGGGGATCAGCCCCAGCATTTT. Protein product: CASSQWTGDQPQHF.

Ten or more counts support this clonotype. V and J are TRBV4-3 and TRBJ1-3; possible D gene TRBD1, 5 bases. The germline V and J ends were trimmed by 0 bases and 5 bases, with 11 bases remaining between them. The V gene's germline CDR1 is LGHNA and CDR2 YSLEER. The CDR3 covers 15 residues. CDR3 sequence reads: CASSQDTQGRNTIYF. CDR3 in DNA: TGCGCCAGCAGCCAAGATACGCAGGGTCGAAACACCATATATTTT.

The gene calls are TRBV4-1 and TRBJ1-3; the D is unclear. The CDR3 extends over 16 amino acids. In germline, CDR1 is MGHRA, CDR2 YSYEKL. The V end was cut by 0 bases, the J end by 0 bases, with 9 bases between. As DNA, the CDR3 is TGCGCCAGCAGCCAAGAAGTATGGCGCTCTGGAAACACCATATATTTT. Translated, it gives CASSQEVWRSGNTIYF.

By sample fraction, this clonotype is medium-sized. V usage is TRBV11-1 and J usage is TRBJ2-5; 8 nucleotides match TRBD1. The CDR3 totals 16 residues. The germline V gene encodes CDR1 SGHAT and CDR2 FQDESV (reference sequence). Unmatched junction bases numbered 9, after V lost 5 bases and J lost 1 base. CDR3 nucleotides: TGTGCCAGCAGCCGAGACAGGGGCGGCCTCCAAGAGACCCAGTACTTC. Residues: CASSRDRGGLQETQYF.

Of note for this clonotype: This may arise from a read error, as a much more abundant clone is one base away. The CDR3 reads CSARQTQNTETFF. CDR3 nucleotides: TGCAGTGCTAGACAGACCCAGAACACTGAAACTTTCTTT. The J gene is TRBJ1-1, the V gene TRBV20-1; D is unclear. Germline CDR1 DFQATT, CDR2 SNEGSKA (reference sequence). This CDR3 comprises 13 residues.

This clonotype was seen a single time. An end of the junction differs from the germline gene, which may be a read error. The V call is TRBV20-1, the J call TRBJ2-1; the match to TRBD2 covers 9 bases. CDR3 length: 15 residues. Looked up from germline, CDR1 is DFQATT and CDR2 is SNEGSKA (reference sequence). CDR3 coding DNA: TGCAGTGCTAGAAGTGGCGGGAGGGGTCGGAGTGAGCAGCTCTTC. This gives the protein CSARSGGRGRSEQLF.

With regard to this clonotype: The junction departs from germline at one end; a sequencing error may be responsible. The gene calls are TRBV29-1 and TRBJ2-2; TRBD2 is a possible D gene (6 bases). The length of the CDR3 is 13 residues. Germline assignment: CDR1 SQVTM and CDR2 ANQGSEA. CDR3 amino acids: CSVMEGPGGELFF. The CDR3 DNA is TGCAGCGTTATGGAGGGGCCTGGCGGGGAGCTATTTTTT.

This clonotype was counted ten times or more. V gene TRBV28 combines with J gene TRBJ2-1; 8 bases map to TRBD2. The CDR3 is made up of 17 amino acids. After removal of 6 bases from V and 10 bases from J, the junction contained 20 bases not matched to a gene. CDR1 is MDHEN and CDR2 is SYDVKM in the germline V gene. CDR3 in DNA: TGTGCCAGCAGACTCGCCGGGAGGGCCTTTCCGGGAAAAGAGCAGTTCTTC. This encodes CASRLAGRAFPGKEQFF.

This clonotype was recorded at least ten times. The chain combines TRBV28 with TRBJ2-1; TRBD1 matches 9 bases. Trimming cost V 3 bases and J 1 base; bases outside gene matches: 10. Germline CDR1 MDHEN, CDR2 SYDVKM. The CDR3 runs 18 residues. CDR3 residues: CASSFAQGAIRSYNEQFF. The CDR3 DNA reads TGTGCCAGCAGTTTTGCACAGGGGGCAATCAGGTCCTACAATGAGCAGTTCTTC.